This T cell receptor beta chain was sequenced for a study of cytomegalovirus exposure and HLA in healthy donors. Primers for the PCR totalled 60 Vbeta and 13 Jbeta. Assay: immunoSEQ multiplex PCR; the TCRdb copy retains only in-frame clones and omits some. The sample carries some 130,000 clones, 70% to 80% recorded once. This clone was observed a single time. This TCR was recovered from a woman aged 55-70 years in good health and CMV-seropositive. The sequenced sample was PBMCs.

The CDR3 reads CASSWTGVGETQYF. The DNA of the CDR3 is TGTGCCAGCAGTTGGACTGGGGTGGGAGAGACCCAGTACTTC. The chain recombines TRBV6-5 with TRBJ2-5, with D maybe TRBD2 (5 bases). CDR1 and CDR2 from the germline V gene are MNHEY and SVGAGI. The CDR3 covers 14 residues. The ends were cut back, 4 bases at V and 4 bases at J, with 13 bases in the middle.